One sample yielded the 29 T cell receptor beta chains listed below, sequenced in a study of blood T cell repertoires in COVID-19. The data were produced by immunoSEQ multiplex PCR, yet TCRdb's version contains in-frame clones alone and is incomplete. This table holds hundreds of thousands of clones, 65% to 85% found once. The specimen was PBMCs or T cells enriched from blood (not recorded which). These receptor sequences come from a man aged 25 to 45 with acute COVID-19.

This CDR3 is CASSVLGAGSQLLYNEQFF. CDR3 bases: TGTGCCAGCAGCGTCCTGGGAGCGGGGAGTCAACTCCTATACAATGAGCAGTTCTTC. V gene TRBV7-9 combines with J gene TRBJ2-1; 7 nucleotides match TRBD2. Germline V gene data show CDR1 as SEHNR and CDR2 as FQNEAQ (reference sequence). The ends lost 5 bases at V and 4 bases at J; junction bases unmatched: 20. CDR3 length equals 19 residues.

In DNA, the CDR3 is TGTGCCATCAGTGTGGGGGGGTACGAGCAGTACTTC. Protein: CAISVGGYEQYF. V is TRBV10-3 and J is TRBJ2-7, with 7 bases matching TRBD2. The CDR3 runs 12 residues. CDR1 and CDR2 (germline): ENHRY, SYGVKD. V trimming: 4 bases; J trimming: 4 bases; junction bases outside the gene matches: 1.

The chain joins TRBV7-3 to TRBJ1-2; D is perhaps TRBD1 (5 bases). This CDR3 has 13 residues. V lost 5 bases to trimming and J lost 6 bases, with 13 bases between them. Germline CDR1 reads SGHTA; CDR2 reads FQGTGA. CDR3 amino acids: CASSRAETDGYTF. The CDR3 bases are TGTGCCAGCAGCCGGGCGGAGACAGATGGCTACACCTTC.

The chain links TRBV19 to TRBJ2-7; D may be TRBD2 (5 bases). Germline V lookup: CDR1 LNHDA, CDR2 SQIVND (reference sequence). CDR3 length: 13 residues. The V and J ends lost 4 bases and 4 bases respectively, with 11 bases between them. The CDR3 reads CASSRGRRYEQYF. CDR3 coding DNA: TGTGCCAGTAGTAGGGGAAGGAGGTACGAGCAGTACTTC.

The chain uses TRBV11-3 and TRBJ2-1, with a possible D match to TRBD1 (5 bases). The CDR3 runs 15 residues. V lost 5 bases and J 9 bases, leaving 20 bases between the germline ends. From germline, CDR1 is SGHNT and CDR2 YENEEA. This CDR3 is CASSGPGREGGEQFF. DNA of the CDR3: TGTGCCAGCAGCGGACCAGGGCGTGAAGGTGGTGAGCAGTTCTTC.

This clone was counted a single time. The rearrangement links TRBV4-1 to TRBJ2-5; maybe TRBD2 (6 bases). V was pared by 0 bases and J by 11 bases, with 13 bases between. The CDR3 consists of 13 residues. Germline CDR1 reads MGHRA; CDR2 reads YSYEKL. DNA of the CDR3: TGCGCCAGCAGCCAAGACGGGGGTGGGGGGCAGTACTTC. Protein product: CASSQDGGGGQYF.

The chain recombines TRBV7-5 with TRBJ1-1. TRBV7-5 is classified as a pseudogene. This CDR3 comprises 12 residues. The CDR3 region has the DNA TGTGTCAGAAGCTTAGGCGCGACTGAAGCTTTCTTT. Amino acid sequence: CVRSLGATEAFF.

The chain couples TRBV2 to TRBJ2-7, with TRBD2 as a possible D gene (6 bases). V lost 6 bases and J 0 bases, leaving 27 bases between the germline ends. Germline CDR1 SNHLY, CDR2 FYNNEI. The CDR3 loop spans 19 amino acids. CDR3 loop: CASRRLQSRIRGSSYEQYF. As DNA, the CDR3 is TGTGCCAGCAGACGACTCCAATCCCGAATACGGGGGAGCTCCTACGAGCAGTACTTC.

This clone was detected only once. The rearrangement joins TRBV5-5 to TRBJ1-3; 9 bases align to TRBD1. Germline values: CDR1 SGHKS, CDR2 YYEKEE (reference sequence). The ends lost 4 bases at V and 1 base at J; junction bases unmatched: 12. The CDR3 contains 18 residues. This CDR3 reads CASSNLFRDRVSGNTIYF. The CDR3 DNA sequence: TGTGCCAGCAGCAACTTATTCCGGGACAGGGTATCTGGAAACACCATATATTTT.

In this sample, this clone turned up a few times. CDR3 loop: CASSETQGATRAFF. CDR3 coding DNA: TGTGCCAGCAGCGAAACCCAGGGGGCGACGCGAGCTTTCTTT. This chain links TRBV9 with TRBJ1-1, with 8 bases aligning to TRBD1. The CDR3 is made up of 14 amino acids. V shed 3 bases and J 10 bases; nucleotides not matched to a gene: 11. Per germline, CDR1 SGDLS and CDR2 YYNGEE.

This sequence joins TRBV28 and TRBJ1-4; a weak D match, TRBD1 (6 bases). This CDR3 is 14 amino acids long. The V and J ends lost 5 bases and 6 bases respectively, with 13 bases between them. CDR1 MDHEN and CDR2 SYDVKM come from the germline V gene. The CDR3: CASSPGGGYEKLFF. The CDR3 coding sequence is TGTGCCAGCAGTCCCGGGGGGGGCTATGAAAAACTGTTTTTT.

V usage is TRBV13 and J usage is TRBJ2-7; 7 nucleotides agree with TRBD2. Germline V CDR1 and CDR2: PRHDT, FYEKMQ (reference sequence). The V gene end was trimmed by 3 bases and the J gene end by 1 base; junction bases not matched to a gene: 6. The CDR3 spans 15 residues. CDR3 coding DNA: TGTGCCAGCAGCTTGGGGGGGGTACCGTCCTACGAGCAGTACTTC. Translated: CASSLGGVPSYEQYF. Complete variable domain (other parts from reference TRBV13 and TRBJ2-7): AAGVIQSPRHLIKEKRETATLKCYPIPRHDTVYWYQQGPGQDPQFLISFYEKMQSDKGSIPDRFSAQQFSDYHSELNMSSLELGDSALYFCASSLGGVPSYEQYFGPGTRLTVT.

CDR3 sequence reads: CASSPTSGGLGEQYF. Written as DNA, the CDR3 is TGTGCCAGCAGCCCTACTAGCGGGGGACTAGGCGAGCAGTACTTC. This chain connects TRBV6-4 to TRBJ2-7; TRBD2 agrees at 11 bases. Germline CDR1 reads MRHNA; CDR2 reads SNTAGT. The trim removed 6 bases at V and 6 bases at J, leaving 10 bases unmatched. This CDR3 is 15 amino acids long.

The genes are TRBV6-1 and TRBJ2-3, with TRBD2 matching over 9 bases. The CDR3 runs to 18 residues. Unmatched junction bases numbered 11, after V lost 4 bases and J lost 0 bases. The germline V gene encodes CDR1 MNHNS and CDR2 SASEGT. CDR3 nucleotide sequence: TGTGCCAGCAGTGCCCTAGCGGGGAGGGGTAAAAGCACAGATACGCAGTATTTT. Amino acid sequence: CASSALAGRGKSTDTQYF.

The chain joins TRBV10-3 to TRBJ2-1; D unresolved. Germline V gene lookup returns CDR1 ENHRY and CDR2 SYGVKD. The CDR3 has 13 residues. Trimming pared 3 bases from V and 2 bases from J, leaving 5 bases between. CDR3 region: CAISDSTYNEQFF. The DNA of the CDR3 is TGTGCCATCAGTGACTCTACCTACAATGAGCAGTTCTTC.

CDR3 sequence reads: CASSAGTGGLYSNQPQHF. The CDR3 nucleotides are TGTGCCAGCAGCGCCGGGACAGGCGGACTTTATAGCAATCAGCCCCAGCATTTT. The V call is TRBV9, the J call TRBJ1-5; TRBD1 matches at 8 bases. The CDR3 consists of 18 residues. J gave up 0 bases and V 3 bases, and 11 bases lay outside the gene matches. Germline CDR1 SGDLS, CDR2 YYNGEE. Combining the CDR3 with reference TRBV9 and TRBJ1-5 gives the whole variable domain DSGVTQTPKHLITATGQRVTLRCSPRSGDLSVYWYQQSLDQGLQFLIQYYNGEERAKGNILERFSAQQFPDLHSELNLSSLELGDSALYFCASSAGTGGLYSNQPQHFGDGTRLSIL.

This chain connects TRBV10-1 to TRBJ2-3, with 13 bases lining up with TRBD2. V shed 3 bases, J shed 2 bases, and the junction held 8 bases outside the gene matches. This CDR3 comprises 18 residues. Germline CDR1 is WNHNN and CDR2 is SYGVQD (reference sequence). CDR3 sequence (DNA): TGCGCCAGCAGTGATGCTGGACTAGCGGGGGTCTTCACAGATACGCAGTATTTT. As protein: CASSDAGLAGVFTDTQYF.

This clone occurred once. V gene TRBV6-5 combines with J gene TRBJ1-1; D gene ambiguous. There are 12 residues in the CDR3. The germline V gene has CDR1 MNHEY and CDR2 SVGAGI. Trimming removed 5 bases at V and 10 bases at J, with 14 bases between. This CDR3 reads CASSLRNEGAFF. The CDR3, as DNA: TGTGCCAGCAGTCTACGCAACGAGGGAGCTTTCTTT.

The chain's CDR3 is CASSSPRRGAADTQYF. In nucleotides, the CDR3 is TGTGCCAGCTCGTCCCCTCGGCGGGGCGCGGCAGATACGCAGTATTTT. The rearrangement uses TRBV18 and TRBJ2-3, with D possibly TRBD2 on 6 matching bases. This CDR3 spans 16 amino acids. The germline CDR1 and CDR2 sequences are KGHSH and LQKENI. V dropped 6 bases and J dropped 4 bases, with 20 bases sitting between them. The entire variable domain, with the rest obtained from reference TRBV18 and TRBJ2-3, is as follows: NAGVMQNPRHLVRRRGQEARLRCSPMKGHSHVYWYRQLPEEGLKFMVYLQKENIIDESGMPKERFSAEFPKEGPSILRIQQVVRGDSAAYFCASSSPRRGAADTQYFGPGTRLTVL.

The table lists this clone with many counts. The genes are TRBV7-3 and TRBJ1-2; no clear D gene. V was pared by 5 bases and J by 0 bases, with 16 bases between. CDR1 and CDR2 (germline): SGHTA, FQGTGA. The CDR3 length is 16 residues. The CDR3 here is CASSPTGATANYGYTF. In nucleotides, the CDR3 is TGTGCCAGCAGCCCAACGGGTGCAACCGCTAACTATGGCTACACCTTC.

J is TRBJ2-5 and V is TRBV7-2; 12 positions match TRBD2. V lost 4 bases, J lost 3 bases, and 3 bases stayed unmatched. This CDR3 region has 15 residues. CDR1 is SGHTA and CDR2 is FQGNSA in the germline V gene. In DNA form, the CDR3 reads TGTGCCAGCAGCTCTAGCGGGGGGGCTAAAGAGACCCAGTACTTC. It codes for CASSSSGGAKETQYF.

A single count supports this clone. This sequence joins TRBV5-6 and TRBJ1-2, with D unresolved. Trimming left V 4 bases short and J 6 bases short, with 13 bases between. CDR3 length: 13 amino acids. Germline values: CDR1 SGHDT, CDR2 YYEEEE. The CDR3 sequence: CASSKAGVNGYTF. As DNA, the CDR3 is TGTGCCAGCAGCAAAGCCGGGGTTAATGGCTACACCTTC.

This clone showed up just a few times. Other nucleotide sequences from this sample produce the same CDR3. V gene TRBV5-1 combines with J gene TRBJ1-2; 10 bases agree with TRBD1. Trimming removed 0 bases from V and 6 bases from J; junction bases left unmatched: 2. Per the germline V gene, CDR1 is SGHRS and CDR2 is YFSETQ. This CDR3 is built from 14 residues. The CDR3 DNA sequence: TGCGCCAGCAGCTTGGCGGGACAGGGGAATGGCTACACCTTC. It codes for CASSLAGQGNGYTF.

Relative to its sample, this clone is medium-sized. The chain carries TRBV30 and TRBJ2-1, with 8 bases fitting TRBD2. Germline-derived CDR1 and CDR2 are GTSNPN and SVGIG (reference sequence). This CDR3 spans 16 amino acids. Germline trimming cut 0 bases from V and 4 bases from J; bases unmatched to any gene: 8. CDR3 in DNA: TGTGCCTGGAGTGTACAAGCGGGGGCGATTTACAATGAGCAGTTCTTC. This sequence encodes CAWSVQAGAIYNEQFF.

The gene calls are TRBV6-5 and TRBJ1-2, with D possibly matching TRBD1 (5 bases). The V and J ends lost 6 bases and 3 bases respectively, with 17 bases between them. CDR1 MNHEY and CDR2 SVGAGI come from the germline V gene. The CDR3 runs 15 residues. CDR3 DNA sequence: TGTGCCAGCAGCCCCTCTCGTCCCAGGGACTATGGCTACACCTTC. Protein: CASSPSRPRDYGYTF.

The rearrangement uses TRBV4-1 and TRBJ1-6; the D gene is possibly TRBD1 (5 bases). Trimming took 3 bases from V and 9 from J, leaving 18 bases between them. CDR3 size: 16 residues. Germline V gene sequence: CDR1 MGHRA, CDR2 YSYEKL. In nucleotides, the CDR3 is TGCGCCAGCAGCCATCCCGACAGCGTGCGTGGTTCACCCCTCCACTTT. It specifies CASSHPDSVRGSPLHF.

CDR3 DNA: TGTGCCAGCAGCTCCCGAGAGGACAGGGGGGAGGGCTACACCTTC. This gives the protein CASSSREDRGEGYTF. This rearrangement joins TRBV5-5 to TRBJ1-2; TRBD1 matches at 10 bases. Trimming cost V 3 bases and J 8 bases; bases outside gene matches: 10. The V gene's germline CDR1 is SGHKS and CDR2 YYEKEE (reference sequence). The CDR3 runs to 15 residues.

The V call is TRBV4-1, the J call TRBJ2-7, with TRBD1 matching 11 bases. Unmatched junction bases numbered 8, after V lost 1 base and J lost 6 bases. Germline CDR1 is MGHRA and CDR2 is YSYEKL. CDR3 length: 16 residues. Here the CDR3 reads CASSQVPGQGVAEQYF. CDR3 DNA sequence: TGCGCCAGCAGCCAAGTCCCGGGACAGGGGGTCGCCGAGCAGTACTTC.

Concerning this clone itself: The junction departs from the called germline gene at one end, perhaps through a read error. The CDR3 bases are TGTGCCAGTAGTATGACCCTCCCGGACAGGGTAATTTTT. Protein: CASSMTLPDRVIF. The chain joins TRBV19 to TRBJ1-1; 8 positions agree with TRBD1. The CDR3 is 13 amino acids. The germline V gene has CDR1 LNHDA and CDR2 SQIVND (reference sequence).